These 13 T cell receptor beta chains share one sample of origin, sequenced in a study of T cell responses to AZD1222 COVID-19 vaccine. The table came from immunoSEQ multiplex PCR; TCRdb's copy has only in-frame clones and leaves some out. There are over 100,000 clones in the sample; 88% occur only once, and approximately 15% lies in the top ten. The sequencing used peripheral blood, collected on day 0 of AZD1222 vaccination. These receptors all stem from an adult in good health.

The V call is TRBV12-3 or TRBV12-4, the J call TRBJ1-1; no clear D gene. V lost 1 base and J lost 7, with 4 bases in between. The length of the CDR3 is 11 residues. CDR3 DNA: TGTGCCAGCAGTTTAGGCCTTGAAGCTTTCTTT. Protein sequence: CASSLGLEAFF.

The chain combines TRBV16 with TRBJ1-1, with D possibly being TRBD1 (5 bases). The V end was cut by 1 base, the J end by 4 bases, with 10 bases between. The CDR3 contains 14 residues. The germline V gene encodes CDR1 KGHSY and CDR2 FQNENV. In DNA form, the CDR3 reads TGTGCCAGCAGCCAATTCGGGGGAAGCACTGAAGCTTTCTTT. It codes for CASSQFGGSTEAFF.

V and J are TRBV19 and TRBJ2-2, with 12 positions matching TRBD2. This CDR3 has 16 residues. Germline CDR1 reads LNHDA; CDR2 reads SQIVND (reference sequence). The ends lost 5 bases at V and 4 bases at J; junction bases unmatched: 5. DNA for the CDR3: TGTGCCAGTAGTCCTAGCGGGAGGGCTGTCACCGGGGAGCTGTTTTTT. Its protein product is CASSPSGRAVTGELFF. The variable domain in full, completed from reference TRBV19 and TRBJ2-2, reads DGGITQSPKYLFRKEGQNVTLSCEQNLNHDAMYWYRQDPGQGLRLIYYSQIVNDFQKGDIAEGYSVSREKKESFPLTVTSAQKNPTAFYLCASSPSGRAVTGELFFGEGSRLTVL.

The rearrangement links TRBV6-2 or TRBV6-3 to TRBJ2-2, with 8 positions matching TRBD2. Unmatched junction bases numbered 9, after V lost 2 bases and J lost 4 bases. The CDR3 loop spans 17 amino acids. Germline V CDR1 and CDR2: MNHEY, SVGEGT. The CDR3 reads CASSYGGTGGGTGELFF. CDR3 DNA: TGTGCCAGCAGTTACGGAGGGACCGGGGGGGGCACCGGGGAGCTGTTTTTT.

This rearrangement joins TRBV5-1 to TRBJ2-7; D is tentatively TRBD1 or TRBD2 (5 bases each). Germline-derived CDR1 and CDR2 are SGHRS and YFSETQ. Trimming took off 2 bases at V and 0 bases at J, with 9 bases between the two ends. The CDR3 is 14 residues long. CDR3 protein: CASSLSGSSYEQYV. DNA for the CDR3: TGCGCCAGCAGCTTATCAGGGAGCTCCTACGAGCAGTACGTC.

The J gene is TRBJ2-7, the V gene TRBV6-5, with D tentatively TRBD2 (5 bases). The CDR3 runs to 14 residues. Per the germline V gene, CDR1 is MNHEY and CDR2 is SVGAGI. With 6 bases removed from V and 0 bases from J, the gap between germline ends came to 12 bases. The CDR3 coding sequence is TGTGCCAGCAGCCGGAGGCCTATCTCCTACGAGCAGTACGTC. It yields the protein CASSRRPISYEQYV.

The chain uses TRBV2 and TRBJ2-1; D uncertain. Germline CDR1 SNHLY, CDR2 FYNNEI. The CDR3 spans 12 residues. V dropped 4 bases and J dropped 8 bases, with 9 bases sitting between them. The chain's CDR3 is CASSGLGYEQFF. The CDR3 DNA follows: TGTGCCAGCAGTGGCTTAGGCTATGAGCAGTTCTTC.

This CDR3 is CASRDDHEQYF. CDR3 bases: TGTGCCAGCCGGGACGACCACGAGCAGTACTTC. V usage is TRBV27 and J usage is TRBJ2-7, with D perhaps assigned TRBD1 or TRBD2 (5 bases each). V lost 8 bases and J lost 5, with 10 bases in between. Germline V gene lookup returns CDR1 MNHEY and CDR2 SMNVEV (reference sequence). The CDR3 is 11 amino acids.

This clone occurred a few times. The rearrangement joins TRBV9 to TRBJ2-3, with 9 positions matching TRBD1. The junction had 12 bases not matched to a gene; V was cut back by 4 bases and J by 0 bases. Germline-derived CDR1 and CDR2 are SGDLS and YYNGEE. The CDR3 totals 18 residues. CDR3 loop: CASSTPHRTGASTDTQYF. The CDR3 DNA is TGTGCCAGCAGCACACCTCACCGGACAGGGGCGAGCACAGATACGCAGTATTTT.

The DNA of the CDR3 is TGTGCCAGCAGCGTAGTTTGCGGGACAGGCCCTCCCTACGAGCAGTACGTC. Translating gives CASSVVCGTGPPYEQYV. This chain uses TRBV9 with TRBJ2-7; 8 bases are shared with TRBD1. The germline CDR1 and CDR2 sequences are SGDLS and YYNGEE. J lost 2 bases, V lost 0 bases, and 10 bases had no gene match. The CDR3 runs to 17 residues.

The genes are TRBV5-6 and TRBJ2-7; tentative D call: TRBD1 (5 bases). From germline, CDR1 is SGHDT and CDR2 YYEEEE. The CDR3 length is 16 residues. The V and J ends lost 4 bases and 0 bases respectively, with 17 bases between them. CDR3 DNA: TGTGCCAGCAGCCCACTTGCCCTAGACAGCTCCTACGAGCAGTACTTC. Translated: CASSPLALDSSYEQYF.

This clone was observed a few times. Here the CDR3 DNA reads TGTGCCAGCAGTCCAGCGGGAGCCATCACAGATACGCAGTATTTT. Protein sequence: CASSPAGAITDTQYF. The chain links TRBV2 to TRBJ2-3; 8 bases match TRBD2. Germline-derived CDR1 and CDR2 are SNHLY and FYNNEI. This CDR3 has 15 residues. Germline trimming cut 5 bases from V and 2 bases from J; bases unmatched to any gene: 6.

The rearrangement uses TRBV19 and TRBJ2-3, with D unclear. The V gene's germline CDR1 is LNHDA and CDR2 SQIVND (reference sequence). The CDR3 sequence is 15 residues long. V lost 4 bases and J 0 bases, leaving 11 bases between the germline ends. The CDR3 sequence is CASSTVLGSTDTQYF. Written as DNA, the CDR3 is TGTGCCAGTAGTACAGTCCTAGGGAGCACAGATACGCAGTATTTT.